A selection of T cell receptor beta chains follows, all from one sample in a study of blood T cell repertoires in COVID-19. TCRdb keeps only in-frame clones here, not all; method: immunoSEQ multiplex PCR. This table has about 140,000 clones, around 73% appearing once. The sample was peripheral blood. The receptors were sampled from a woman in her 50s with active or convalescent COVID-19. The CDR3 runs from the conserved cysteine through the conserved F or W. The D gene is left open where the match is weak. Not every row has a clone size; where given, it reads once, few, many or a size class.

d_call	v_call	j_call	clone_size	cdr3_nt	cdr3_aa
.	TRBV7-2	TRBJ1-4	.	TGTGCCAGCAGCCTTGACGGGACACCTAATGAAAAACTGTTTTTT	CASSLDGTPNEKLFF
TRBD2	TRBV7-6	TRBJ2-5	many	TGTGCCAGCAGCCTCTCAGCGGGGGCGGCCGGGACCCAGTACTTC	CASSLSAGAAGTQYF
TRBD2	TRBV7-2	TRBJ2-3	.	TGTGCCAGCAGCCCGACTAGCGGGATGATGAGCACAGATACGCAGTATTTT	CASSPTSGMMSTDTQYF
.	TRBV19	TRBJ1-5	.	TGTGCCAGTAGTACAGGGTCGTTGGGCAATCAGCCCCAGCATTTT	CASSTGSLGNQPQHF
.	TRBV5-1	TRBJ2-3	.	TGCGCCAGCAGCTTCGTAGAGGATACGCAGTATTTT	CASSFVEDTQYF
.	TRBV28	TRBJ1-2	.	TGTGCCAGCAGGCCTGACAGTTACTATGGCTACACCTTC	CASRPDSYYGYTF
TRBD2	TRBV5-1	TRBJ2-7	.	TGCGCCAGCAGCTTGGTCCTAGCGGGGGGCACCTACGAGCAGTACTTC	CASSLVLAGGTYEQYF
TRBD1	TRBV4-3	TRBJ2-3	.	TGCGCCAGCAGCCAAGACTTCAACAGGGGAGGCACAGATACGCAGTATTTT	CASSQDFNRGGTDTQYF
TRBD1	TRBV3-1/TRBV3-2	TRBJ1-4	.	TGTGCCAGCAGCCAAGTTCCGGGCAGGGGGCGCTTGAGGGAAAAACTGTTTTTT	CASSQVPGRGRLREKLFF
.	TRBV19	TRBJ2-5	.	TGTGCCAGTCGTAAGGACATAAACCAAGAGACCCAGTACTTC	CASRKDINQETQYF
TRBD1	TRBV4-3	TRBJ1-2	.	TGCGCCAGCAGCCTCTCGACCGGGACAGGGAGCGGCTACACCTTC	CASSLSTGTGSGYTF
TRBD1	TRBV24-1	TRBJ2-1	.	TGTGCCACCAGTGACGCCCGACAGGGCTCCTACAATGAGCAGTTCTTC	CATSDARQGSYNEQFF
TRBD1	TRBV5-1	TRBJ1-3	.	TGCGCCAGCAGCTTTCGGACAGGGGGCCGTGGAAACACCATATATTTT	CASSFRTGGRGNTIYF
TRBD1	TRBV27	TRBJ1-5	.	TGTGCCAGCAGACCCGCGGGACAGGGGTATTATCAGCCCCAGCATTTT	CASRPAGQGYYQPQHF
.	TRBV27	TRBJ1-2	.	TGTGCCAGCACCCCTTTTTATCGGGGTTCTGGCTACACCTTC	CASTPFYRGSGYTF
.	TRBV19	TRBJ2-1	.	TGTGCCAGTACCGGAGGGGCGGGGTACAATGAGCAGTTCTTC	CASTGGAGYNEQFF
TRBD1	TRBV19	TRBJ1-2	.	TGTGCCAGTAGTCAGGACAGGGGCTATGGCTACACCTTC	CASSQDRGYGYTF
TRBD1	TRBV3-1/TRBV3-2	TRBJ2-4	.	TGTGCCAGCAGCCAAGATCAAGGGGACAGGGGGAGATCATTAGCCAAAAACATTCAGTACTTC	CASSQDQGDRGRSLAKNIQYF
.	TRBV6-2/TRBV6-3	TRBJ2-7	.	TGTGCCAGCAGTTATTCGGGTATAAGCTCCTACGAGCAGTACTTC	CASSYSGISSYEQYF
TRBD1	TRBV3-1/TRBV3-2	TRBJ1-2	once	TGTGCCAGCAGCCAACCCGGGACAGGGCACTATGGCTACACCTTC	CASSQPGTGHYGYTF
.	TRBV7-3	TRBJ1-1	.	TGTGCCAGCAGCTCAACATCCTACACTGAAGCTTTCTTT	CASSSTSYTEAFF
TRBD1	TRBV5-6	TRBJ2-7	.	TGTGCCAGCAGCTCCACCGGGACAGGGAGGCCCGAGCAGTACTTC	CASSSTGTGRPEQYF
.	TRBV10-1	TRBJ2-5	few	TGCGCCAGCAGTGAGGCGGATCAAGAGACCCAGTACTTC	CASSEADQETQYF
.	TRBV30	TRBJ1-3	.	TGTGCCTGCTTATCGAGCGCCGGGGCTGGAAACACCATATATTTT	CACLSSAGAGNTIYF
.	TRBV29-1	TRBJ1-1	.	TGCAGCGTTGTAGGGGGGAACACTGAAGCTTTCTTT	CSVVGGNTEAFF
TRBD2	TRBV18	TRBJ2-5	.	TGTGCCAGCTCACCCGGACTAGCGGAGACCCAGTACTTC	CASSPGLAETQYF
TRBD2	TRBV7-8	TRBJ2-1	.	TGTGCCAGCAGCTTGGACGGCGGGAGGAGTTACAATGAGCAGTTCTTC	CASSLDGGRSYNEQFF
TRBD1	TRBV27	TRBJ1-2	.	TGTGCCAGCAGTTTGGACAGGTTCGGGGGCTACACCTTC	CASSLDRFGGYTF
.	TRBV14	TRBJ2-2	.	TGTGCCAGCAGCCAAGATCTTACCGGGGAGCTGTTTTTT	CASSQDLTGELFF
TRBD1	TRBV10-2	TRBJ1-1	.	TGCGCCACCACTGGGGGGACAGGGGCCCTTAGGGGCACTGAAGCTTTCTTT	CATTGGTGALRGTEAFF
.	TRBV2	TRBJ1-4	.	TGTGCCAGCAGCCCGACTCCGGGTGAACTGTTTTTT	CASSPTPGELFF
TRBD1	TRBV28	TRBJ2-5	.	TGTGCCAGCACCATGGGACAGCCCCAAGAGACCCAGTACTTC	CASTMGQPQETQYF
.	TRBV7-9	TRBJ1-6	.	TGTGCCGCAGGACACAATAATTCACCCCTCCACTTT	CAAGHNNSPLHF
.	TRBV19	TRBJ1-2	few	TGTGCCAGTAGTATTGAGGGCAGGGGAAACTATGGCTACACCTTC	CASSIEGRGNYGYTF
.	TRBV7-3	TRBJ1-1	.	TGTGCCAGCAGCACCGGACAGAACACTGAAGCTTTCTTT	CASSTGQNTEAFF
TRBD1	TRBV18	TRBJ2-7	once	TGTGCCAGCTCGACAAACGGACAGGACGAGCAGTACTTC	CASSTNGQDEQYF
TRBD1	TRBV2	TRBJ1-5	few	TGTGCCAGCAGTGAGGGGACAGACAATCAGCCCCAGCATTTT	CASSEGTDNQPQHF
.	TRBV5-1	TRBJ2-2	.	TGCGCCAGCAGCCGTCAGGGGTCCGGGGAGCTGTTTTTT	CASSRQGSGELFF
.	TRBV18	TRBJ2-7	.	TGTGCCAGCTCACCCCCGACAGCAACCTACGAGCAGTACTTC	CASSPPTATYEQYF
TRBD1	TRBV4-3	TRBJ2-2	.	TGCGCCAGCAGCCAGAATCCGGGACAGGGGTTTGGCGGGGAGCTGTTTTTT	CASSQNPGQGFGGELFF